This T cell receptor beta chain was found in a study of blood T cell repertoires in COVID-19 (dated by TCRdb to about 2020). Context from the whole study: Samples covering the acute and convalescent phases of COVID-19 were provided by collaborators in the United States, Italy and Spain. The material from the prospective study consisted of cDNA or gDNA derived from T cells, B-cell-depleted T cells, or PBMCs. Subjects who had been exposed to COVID-19, were actively infected with it, or had recovered from it provided the deeply sampled blood TCRbeta repertoires that made up the dataset. The repertoires were released in a freely available public database intended as a resource for research on the immune response to SARS-CoV-2. The samples were drawn from the first 160 participants of the ongoing ImmuneRACE study and from over a thousand subjects provided by 6 global collaborators. A de-identified subject ID, COVID-19 status, age in years and sex were almost always included in the sample metadata. Where available, HLA class I and class II types were obtained from metadata supplied by the sample provider rather than from assay-based typing.

Note on this clone: The antigen this receptor binds is unknown. Within one base of it there is no much larger clone, and no base qualities were kept.

Study-level results and caveats: The quantity of clinical and demographic metadata differed by source and by participant and was supplied without curation.

CDR1 and CDR2 (MGHRA, YSYEKL) derive from the germline V gene. The V end gives up 3 bases and the J end 6 bases, leaving 16 bases in the junction not matched to a gene. From the cysteine up to the phenylalanine, the CDR3 has a length of 19 residues. Only the CDR3 DNA is retained, 57 bases long and in frame from the first base. One collaborating source in Seattle enrolled patients while the patients were actively infected and followed the patients over time throughout the course of disease. The collaborating institutions used their own protocols to collect whole blood in K2EDTA tubes. For TCRbeta analysis, collaborators shipped samples as frozen whole blood, isolated PBMCs, or DNA extracted from either of those sample types. The immunoSEQ Assay, a bias-controlled multiplex PCR, was used to amplify TCRbeta CDR3 regions from genomic DNA. The original pipeline was this. Within the assay, amplification of reference gene primers was used to estimate how many nucleated cells each sample contained. To quantify the absolute abundance of each unique TCRbeta CDR3 rearrangement, sequence reads were collapsed and filtered. For each sample, productive Simpson clonality was calculated by taking the square root of Simpson's diversity index across productive rearrangements. What TCRdb holds here is the immuneACCESS table cut down to in-frame rearrangements. Part of the clones is not present; checked against another copy, under half of the missing clones reflect an unresolved V gene, and the others are unexplained. V and J calls and clone size are those listed in that table; D and trimming were worked out from the DNA. This sample holds some 350,000 clones; about 89% were observed only once. Just under 6.5% of the sample is taken by the ten largest.

The receptor was isolated from a woman between 50 and 59 years old with COVID-19, enrolled during active disease. The source material was peripheral blood. The rearranged segments are TRBV4-1 and TRBJ2-3; TRBD2 agrees with 12 junctional bases. The CDR3 sequence is CASSQKQRVITSGRDTQYF. The DNA reads TGCGCCAGCAGCCAGAAGCAACGGGTAATAACTAGCGGGAGGGATACGCAGTATTTT.